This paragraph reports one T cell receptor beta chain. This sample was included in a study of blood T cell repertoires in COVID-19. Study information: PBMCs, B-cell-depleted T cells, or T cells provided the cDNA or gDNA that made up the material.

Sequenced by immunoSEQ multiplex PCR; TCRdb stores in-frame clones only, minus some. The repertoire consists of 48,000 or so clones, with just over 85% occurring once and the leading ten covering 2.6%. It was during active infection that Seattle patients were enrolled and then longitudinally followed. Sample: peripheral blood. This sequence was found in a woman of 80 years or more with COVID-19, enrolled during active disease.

CDR3 coding DNA: TGTGCCAGCAGTGAACCACAGATAAACACTGAAGCTTTCTTT. This gives the protein CASSEPQINTEAFF. This chain joins TRBV2 and TRBJ1-1; D gene ambiguous. V was shortened by 2 bases and J by 2 bases, with 9 bases between the two germline ends. The germline gives CDR1 SNHLY, CDR2 FYNNEI. The CDR3 length is 14 residues.